The clone carrying this TCR beta chain has a count of ten or more. Its antigen is unidentified. PBMCs stemmed from 10 ml fresh peripheral blood. The data belong to a study of T cells in Graves' hyperthyroidism and ophthalmopathy. Study-wide background: Specimen type is peripheral blood, collected at initial diagnosis prior to any treatment. Whole-study results and caveats: Blood also contained most expanded thyroid clonotypes above 0.001.

Amplified regions were TCR beta CDR3 sequences from RNA transcripts. HTBI primers were the set used in a first-round RT-PCR of the TCR CDR3. TCRdb re-called the multiplex PCR reads with MiXCR, one entry per CDR3 protein. This table holds some 420,000 distinct CDR3 sequences, roughly an eighth found once. This clonotype was obtained from a woman aged 18-30 years with Graves' hyperthyroidism. The sequenced sample was blood.

The CDR3 bases are TGTGCCAGCAGTTCCCCTTGGGGACAGGGGGATCATGGCTACACCTTC. Translated, it gives CASSSPWGQGDHGYTF. V is TRBV6-1 and J is TRBJ1-2; TRBD1 matches at 11 bases. Germline-derived CDR1 and CDR2 are MNHNS and SASEGT. This CDR3 spans 16 amino acids. V shed 5 bases and J 6 bases; nucleotides not matched to a gene: 11.